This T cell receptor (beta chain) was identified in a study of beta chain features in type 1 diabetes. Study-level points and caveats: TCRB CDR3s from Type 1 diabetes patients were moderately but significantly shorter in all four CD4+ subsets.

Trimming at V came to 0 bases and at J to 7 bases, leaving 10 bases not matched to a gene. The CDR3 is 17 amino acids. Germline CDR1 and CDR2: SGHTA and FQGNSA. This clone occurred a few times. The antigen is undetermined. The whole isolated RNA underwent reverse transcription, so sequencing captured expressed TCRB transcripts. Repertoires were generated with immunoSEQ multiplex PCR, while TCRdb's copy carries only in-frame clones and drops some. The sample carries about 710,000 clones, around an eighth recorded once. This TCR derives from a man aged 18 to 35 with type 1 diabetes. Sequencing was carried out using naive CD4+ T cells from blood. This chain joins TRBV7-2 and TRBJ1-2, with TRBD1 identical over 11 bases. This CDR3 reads CASSLAWRGQGAAGYTF. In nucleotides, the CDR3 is TGTGCCAGCAGCTTAGCGTGGAGAGGACAGGGGGCCGCTGGCTACACCTTC.